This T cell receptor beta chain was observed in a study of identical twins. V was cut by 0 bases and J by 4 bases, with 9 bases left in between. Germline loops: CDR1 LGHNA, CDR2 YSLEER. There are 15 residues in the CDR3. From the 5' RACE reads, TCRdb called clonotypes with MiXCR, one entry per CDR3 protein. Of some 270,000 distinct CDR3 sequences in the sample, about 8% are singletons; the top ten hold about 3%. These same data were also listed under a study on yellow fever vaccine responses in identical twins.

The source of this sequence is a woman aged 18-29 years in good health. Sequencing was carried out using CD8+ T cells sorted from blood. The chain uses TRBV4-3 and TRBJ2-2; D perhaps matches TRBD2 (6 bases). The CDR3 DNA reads TGCGCCAGCAGCCAAGAAGGGACTGGCACCGGGGAGCTGTTTTTT. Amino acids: CASSQEGTGTGELFF.